The rows below give T cell receptor beta chains drawn from one sample of a study of T cell responses to AZD1222 COVID-19 vaccine. Measured with immunoSEQ multiplex PCR; TCRdb has only the in-frame clones, and not every one. Of more than 140,000 clones in the sample, around 91% were seen once. The material was peripheral blood, obtained on day 0 of AZD1222 vaccination. All receptors derive from an adult in good health. Both conserved end residues are part of each CDR3. The D gene is left open where the match is weak. The size field is filled for only some rows; it gives once, few, many or a size class.

.	.	TRBV7-8	TRBJ2-7	13	TGTGCCAGCAGCTTAGCCGGGGGATACGAGCAGTACTTC	CASSLAGGYEQYF
.	.	TRBV10-2	TRBJ2-3	16	TGCGCCAGCAGTGAGTCGAGGGCAGTAGTCACAGATACGCAGTATTTT	CASSESRAVVTDTQYF
.	.	TRBV28	TRBJ2-3	12	TGTGCCAGCAGTTGGCGGGTGGATACGCAGTATTTT	CASSWRVDTQYF
.	TRBD2	TRBV29-1	TRBJ2-3	14	TGCAGCGTTGACGGGGGGATCAGTACAGATACGCAGTATTTT	CSVDGGISTDTQYF
.	.	TRBV9	TRBJ2-2	12	TGTGCCAGCAGCGTATATGCCGGGGAGCTGTTTTTT	CASSVYAGELFF
.	TRBD1	TRBV24-1	TRBJ1-5	16	TGTGCCACCAGTGAAGGGGGACAGGGGGCCAATCAGCCCCAGCATTTT	CATSEGGQGANQPQHF
.	TRBD1	TRBV2	TRBJ2-2	15	TGTGCCAGCAGCCCTTCCTCACAGGGGATCCGGGAGCTGTTTTTT	CASSPSSQGIRELFF
.	.	TRBV6-5	TRBJ2-7	14	TGTGCCAGCAAGAGTCCGTGGCAGACCTACGAGCAGTACTTC	CASKSPWQTYEQYF
.	.	TRBV7-2	TRBJ2-3	15	TGTGCCAGCAGCTCCCATTTGCACAGGGAAGTTAGGCAGTATTTT	CASSSHLHREVRQYF
.	.	TRBV7-9	TRBJ2-3	13	TGTGCCATCCTAAAGCGGGGCACAGATACGCAGTATTTT	CAILKRGTDTQYF
.	TRBD2	TRBV25-1	TRBJ2-1	16	TGTGCCAGCAGTTTCTTAGCGGGAGACGCTTACAATGAGCAGTTCTTC	CASSFLAGDAYNEQFF
.	TRBD1	TRBV5-6	TRBJ2-3	16	TGTGCCAGCAGCTTAATGACAGGGTATGGAACAGATACGCAGTATTTT	CASSLMTGYGTDTQYF
few	.	TRBV28	TRBJ1-4	16	TGTGCCAGCAGAGACAGCCCCCGCTCGTTCCATGAAAAACTGTTTTTT	CASRDSPRSFHEKLFF
.	TRBD1	TRBV3-1/TRBV3-2	TRBJ1-2	14	TGTGCCAGCAGCCAACAGGGGGCGGGGCGTGGCTACACCTTC	CASSQQGAGRGYTF
.	.	TRBV9	TRBJ1-3	16	TGTGCCAGCAGCGTAGCTCCCGGACACTCTGGAAACACCATATATTTT	CASSVAPGHSGNTIYF
.	.	TRBV6-5	TRBJ1-5	13	TGTGCCAGCAGTTATCGGGATAATCAGCCCCAGCATTTT	CASSYRDNQPQHF
once	.	TRBV28	TRBJ2-7	13	TGTGCCAGCTTGAGACATCTCCCCTACGAGCAGTACTTC	CASLRHLPYEQYF
once	.	TRBV27	TRBJ2-3	16	TGTGCCAGCAGTCTACTTGGATCCCCCGGGACAGATACGCAGTATTTT	CASSLLGSPGTDTQYF
.	.	TRBV6-2/TRBV6-3	TRBJ1-6	13	TGTGCCAGCAGTTACTCAGGGGCTTCACCCCTCCACTTT	CASSYSGASPLHF
.	.	TRBV7-2	TRBJ1-1	13	TGTGCCAGCAGCTTTGGCAGAACGACTGAAGCTTTCTTT	CASSFGRTTEAFF
many	.	TRBV13	TRBJ2-7	14	TGTGCCAGCAGCTTAGCGGGAGTGCCCTACGAGCAGTACTTC	CASSLAGVPYEQYF
.	TRBD2	TRBV10-3	TRBJ2-1	16	TGTGCCATCAAGTCTGCGGGACTAGGCTCCTACAATGAGCAGTTCTTC	CAIKSAGLGSYNEQFF
.	.	TRBV11-3	TRBJ2-1	13	TGTGCCAGCAGCTTAAGTTGGAGGGGTGTGCAGTTCTTC	CASSLSWRGVQFF
.	.	TRBV18	TRBJ2-7	13	TGTGCCAGCTCACCAGGGGTGTCCTACGAGCAGTACTTC	CASSPGVSYEQYF
once	.	TRBV27	TRBJ1-2	14	TGTGCCAGCAGGAGCGTAGACAGCCCTCGGGGCTACACCTTC	CASRSVDSPRGYTF
.	.	TRBV6-2/TRBV6-3	TRBJ2-2	16	TGTGCCAGCAGTTACTCGAGTATGGGGGACACCGGGGAGCTGTTTTTT	CASSYSSMGDTGELFF